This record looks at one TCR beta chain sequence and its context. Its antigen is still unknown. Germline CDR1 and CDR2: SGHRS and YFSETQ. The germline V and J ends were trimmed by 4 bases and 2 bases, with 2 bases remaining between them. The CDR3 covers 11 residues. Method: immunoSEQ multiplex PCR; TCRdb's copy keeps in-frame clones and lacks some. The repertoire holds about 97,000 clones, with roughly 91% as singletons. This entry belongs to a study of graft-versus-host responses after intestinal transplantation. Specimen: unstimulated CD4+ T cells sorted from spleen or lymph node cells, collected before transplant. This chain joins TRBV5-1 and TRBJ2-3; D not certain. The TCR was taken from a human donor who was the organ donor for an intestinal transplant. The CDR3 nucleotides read TGCGCCAGCAGCCTCACAGATACGCAGTATTTT. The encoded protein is CASSLTDTQYF. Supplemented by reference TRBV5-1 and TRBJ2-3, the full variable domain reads KAGVTQTPRYLIKTRGQQVTLSCSPISGHRSVSWYQQTPGQGLQFLFEYFSETQRNKGNFPGRFSGRQFSNSRSEMNVSTLELGDSALYLCASSLTDTQYFGPGTRLTVL.